One TCR beta chain is described in this entry. Its antigen is unknown. These data are taken from a study of T cell responses to AZD1222 COVID-19 vaccine. The study, taken as a whole, reports: The peak T cell response came first, and repertoires were sampled only after it. Baseline seropositivity occurred in only a handful of AZD1222 recipients. Clonal diversity may have been underestimated in mostly white British donors. Vaccine-associated CD4 TCRs ranged over spike, dominating at 160-218 and 743-854.

Method: immunoSEQ multiplex PCR; TCRdb's copy keeps in-frame clones and lacks some. This table has approximately 110,000 clones, around 88% appearing once. The CDR3 loop spans 13 amino acids. The germline V gene has CDR1 KGHDR and CDR2 SFDVKD. Deletions cut 4 bases from V and 5 bases from J, with 9 bases between. This receptor was obtained from an adult in good health. The input for sequencing was peripheral blood, taken on day 0 of AZD1222 vaccination. The rearrangement links TRBV24-1 to TRBJ2-3; D ambiguous. This CDR3 reads CATSEGSEDTQYF. The CDR3 DNA is TGTGCCACCAGTGAAGGGTCTGAAGATACGCAGTATTTT.